A single sample gave rise to the 27 T cell receptor beta chains below, sequenced in a study of cytomegalovirus exposure and HLA in healthy donors. PCR primers comprised 60 Vbeta and 13 Jbeta primers. Repertoires were generated with immunoSEQ multiplex PCR, while TCRdb's copy carries only in-frame clones and drops some. This sample has approximately 120,000 clones, with roughly 80% found just once. The sequencing input was PBMCs. Receptors originate from a woman in her forties in good health and CMV-seronegative.

V and J are TRBV28 and TRBJ2-1; D gene ambiguous. The germline CDR1 and CDR2 sequences are MDHEN and SYDVKM. CDR3 length: 16 residues. V was trimmed by 3 bases and J by 8 bases, leaving 20 bases between them. In nucleotides, the CDR3 is TGTGCCAGCAGTTTGCTACAAGAGCGTCCCCTGGATGAGCAGTTCTTC. Protein product: CASSLLQERPLDEQFF.

The V and J genes are TRBV19 and TRBJ2-7; 7 bases line up with TRBD1. CDR1 and CDR2 from the germline V gene are LNHDA and SQIVND (reference sequence). Trimming cost V 3 bases and J 4 bases; bases outside gene matches: 9. This CDR3 has 15 residues. The CDR3 protein is CASSMRQGGMYEQYF. The CDR3 DNA follows: TGTGCCAGTAGTATGAGACAAGGGGGCATGTACGAGCAGTACTTC.

The chain combines TRBV6-5 with TRBJ2-7; no clear D gene. Germline V gene data show CDR1 as MNHEY and CDR2 as SVGAGI. The V and J ends lost 6 bases and 4 bases respectively, with 10 bases between them. The CDR3 extends over 12 amino acids. The DNA of the CDR3 is TGTGCCAGCAGCCACCGTCGGTACGAGCAGTACTTC. Translating it yields CASSHRRYEQYF.

The gene calls are TRBV5-1 and TRBJ2-2, with D tentatively TRBD2 (6 bases). Looked up from germline, CDR1 is SGHRS and CDR2 is YFSETQ. Deletions cut 0 bases from V and 0 bases from J, with 9 bases between. This CDR3 spans 16 amino acids. Here the CDR3 reads CASSLGAGSNTGELFF. The CDR3 bases are TGCGCCAGCAGCTTGGGGGCGGGATCGAACACCGGGGAGCTGTTTTTT.

This rearrangement joins TRBV28 to TRBJ2-7, with D possibly being TRBD2 (6 bases). The CDR3 sequence is 14 residues long. V lost 7 bases to trimming and J lost 6 bases, with 19 bases between them. Germline V CDR1 and CDR2: MDHEN, SYDVKM. The CDR3 nucleotides read TGTGCCAGCAAACTGACGGCGGGATCGGCCGAGCAGTACTTC. This encodes CASKLTAGSAEQYF.

The V gene is TRBV2, the J gene TRBJ2-3; 9 positions agree with TRBD2. This CDR3 is 13 amino acids long. The ends lost 7 bases at V and 6 bases at J; junction bases unmatched: 5. Germline V gives CDR1 SNHLY, CDR2 FYNNEI. The CDR3 reads CASTGLARDTQYF. CDR3 in DNA: TGTGCCAGCACAGGACTAGCGAGGGATACGCAGTATTTT.

The chain joins TRBV28 to TRBJ2-2; D not certain. Per the germline V gene, CDR1 is MDHEN and CDR2 is SYDVKM. V was cut by 2 bases and J by 8 bases, with 15 bases left in between. This CDR3 region has 15 residues. This CDR3 reads CASSLPLESSGELFF. DNA for the CDR3: TGTGCCAGCAGTTTACCCCTCGAGTCTTCAGGGGAGCTGTTTTTT.

The sample holds one count of this clone. V usage is TRBV7-6 and J usage is TRBJ1-2, with TRBD1 identical over 8 bases. In germline, CDR1 is SGHVS, CDR2 FNYEAQ. The CDR3 consists of 14 residues. J was trimmed by 8 bases and V by 2 bases; bases with no gene match: 7. The CDR3, as DNA: TGTGCCAGCAGCTTAATGGGACAGGCCTCGGGCTACACCTTC. Amino acids: CASSLMGQASGYTF.

This clone was seen just once. The gene calls are TRBV28 and TRBJ2-6; 9 bases fit TRBD1. CDR1 and CDR2 (germline): MDHEN, SYDVKM. The J segment lost 0 bases and the V segment lost 6 bases, leaving 9 bases of the junction unmatched. This CDR3 spans 18 amino acids. For the CDR3, the DNA is TGTGCCAGCAGCTCAAGGACAGGGGCCTACTCTGGGGCCAACGTCCTGACTTTC. The encoded protein is CASSSRTGAYSGANVLTF.

The CDR3 coding sequence is TGTGCCAGCAGTTTACAGGGGGCCGCTAGCTACGAGCAGTACTTC. This translates into CASSLQGAASYEQYF. This chain connects TRBV28 to TRBJ2-7; 8 positions agree with TRBD1. The CDR3 loop spans 15 amino acids. Germline V CDR1 and CDR2: MDHEN, SYDVKM. J lost 3 bases, V lost 2 bases, and 6 bases had no gene match. Drawing the rest from reference TRBV28 and TRBJ2-7, the complete variable domain is DVKVTQSSRYLVKRTGEKVFLECVQDMDHENMFWYRQDPGLGLRLIYFSYDVKMKEKGDIPEGYSVSREKKERFSLILESASTNQTSMYLCASSLQGAASYEQYFGPGTRLTVT.

V gene TRBV5-1 combines with J gene TRBJ2-1; 8 bases match TRBD1. The V and J ends lost 3 bases and 0 bases, in that order; junction bases with no gene match: 2. Germline V gene lookup returns CDR1 SGHRS and CDR2 YFSETQ. The CDR3 has 15 amino acids. The CDR3 DNA is TGCGCCAGCAGCTGGACAGGGAACTCCTACAATGAGCAGTTCTTC. This gives the protein CASSWTGNSYNEQFF.

The chain links TRBV11-2 to TRBJ1-1; 8 bases are shared with TRBD1. J lost 5 bases, V lost 4 bases, and 6 bases had no gene match. This CDR3 has 14 amino acids. CDR1 and CDR2 (germline): SGHAT, FQNNGV. In nucleotides, the CDR3 is TGTGCCAGCAGCTCAGGGGGCGCTGGGACTGAAGCTTTCTTT. This translates into CASSSGGAGTEAFF.

The chain uses TRBV28 and TRBJ1-4, with D perhaps TRBD1 (6 bases). From germline, CDR1 is MDHEN and CDR2 SYDVKM. The CDR3 runs 12 residues. The ends were cut back, 4 bases at V and 12 bases at J, with 12 bases in the middle. CDR3 loop: CASSSGDGELFF. As DNA, the CDR3 is TGTGCCAGCAGTTCAGGGGATGGCGAACTGTTTTTT.

The rearrangement uses TRBV4-1 and TRBJ2-3; 9 nucleotides align to TRBD1. CDR1 MGHRA and CDR2 YSYEKL come from the germline V gene. The length of the CDR3 is 18 residues. J gave up 4 bases and V 1 base, and 12 bases lay outside the gene matches. CDR3 sequence reads: CASSQADPRTGAADTQYF. DNA of the CDR3: TGCGCCAGCAGCCAAGCAGACCCCAGGACAGGGGCTGCAGATACGCAGTATTTT.

This rearrangement joins TRBV5-4 to TRBJ2-2; 11 bases align to TRBD1. Trimming removed 4 bases from V and 7 bases from J; junction bases left unmatched: 6. This CDR3 is built from 15 residues. Germline loops: CDR1 SGHNT, CDR2 YYREEE (reference sequence). The CDR3, as DNA: TGTGCCAGCAGCATAGGACAGGGGGCGGGCGGGGAGCTGTTTTTT. This sequence encodes CASSIGQGAGGELFF.

The rearrangement joins TRBV6-1 to TRBJ1-1, with 8 bases that match TRBD1. This CDR3 comprises 14 residues. Trimming removed 6 bases from V and 8 bases from J; junction bases left unmatched: 11. CDR1 is MNHNS and CDR2 is SASEGT in the germline V gene. CDR3 sequence (DNA): TGTGCCAGCAGGGACAGACAGGGGCCGAGCGAAGCTTTCTTT. It codes for CASRDRQGPSEAFF.

The chain combines TRBV7-6 with TRBJ2-3; D remains unclear. V was clipped by 2 bases and J by 3 bases, with 3 bases between them. Per germline, CDR1 SGHVS and CDR2 FNYEAQ. There are 12 residues in the CDR3. CDR3 nucleotide sequence: TGTGCCAGCAGCTTATTAACAGATACGCAGTATTTT. Translation: CASSLLTDTQYF.

This sequence joins TRBV27 and TRBJ1-1; no definite D call. V lost 3 bases, J lost 1 base, and 9 bases lay in between. The CDR3 loop spans 14 amino acids. The germline V gene has CDR1 MNHEY and CDR2 SMNVEV (reference sequence). The CDR3 DNA follows: TGTGCCAGCAGTTTCCACGGTGGGAACACTGAAGCTTTCTTT. This codes for CASSFHGGNTEAFF.

The chain has TRBV28 and TRBJ1-5; no reliable D call. CDR1 MDHEN and CDR2 SYDVKM come from the germline V gene. This CDR3 spans 13 amino acids. Trimming took off 3 bases at V and 8 bases at J, with 11 bases between the two ends. CDR3 region: CASSFRLNEPQHF. CDR3 coding DNA: TGTGCCAGCAGTTTCCGTCTAAATGAGCCCCAGCATTTT.

A few counts support this clone. The chain joins TRBV5-1 to TRBJ2-1; maybe TRBD2 (6 bases). The germline gives CDR1 SGHRS, CDR2 YFSETQ. The CDR3 loop spans 15 amino acids. V was trimmed by 2 bases and J by 2 bases, leaving 11 bases between them. In DNA, the CDR3 is TGCGCCAGCAGCTTCGGCGGGATGACCTACAATGAGCAGTTCTTC. This encodes CASSFGGMTYNEQFF.

The chain uses TRBV28 and TRBJ2-3, with D tentatively TRBD1 (5 bases). This CDR3 comprises 16 residues. V dropped 2 bases and J dropped 1 base, with 13 bases sitting between them. In germline, CDR1 is MDHEN, CDR2 SYDVKM. The CDR3 protein is CASSLNRIRRTDTQYF. CDR3 in DNA: TGTGCCAGCAGTTTAAACAGGATCCGGCGCACAGATACGCAGTATTTT.

V gene TRBV6-5 combines with J gene TRBJ2-7; unclear D gene. The V end was cut by 2 bases, the J end by 8 bases, with 7 bases between. Germline-derived CDR1 and CDR2 are MNHEY and SVGAGI. The CDR3 is 11 residues long. The CDR3 sequence is CASSYGKKQYF. Written as DNA, the CDR3 is TGTGCCAGCAGTTACGGCAAGAAGCAGTACTTC.

Concerning this clone: The junction differs from germline at one of its ends, possibly a read error. The V call is TRBV7-7, the J call TRBJ2-5, with D maybe TRBD2 (7 bases). The CDR3 extends over 17 amino acids. Germline CDR1 SSHAT, CDR2 FNYEAQ (reference sequence). The CDR3 here is CASSRRGGGGSQETQYF. Here the CDR3 DNA reads TGTGCTAGCAGCCGAAGGGGGGGCGGGGGTAGCCAAGAGACCCAGTACTTC.

The chain combines TRBV18 with TRBJ2-7; 7 positions agree with TRBD2. The CDR3 has 15 amino acids. Germline V gives CDR1 KGHSH, CDR2 LQKENI. V was clipped by 5 bases and J by 1 base; unmatched bases: 8. The DNA of the CDR3 is TGTGCCAGCTCAGCATACCCGGGACTATCCTACGAGCAGTACTTC. It is translated as CASSAYPGLSYEQYF.

J is TRBJ2-3 and V is TRBV29-1; D gene unclear. Trimming took off 5 bases at V and 2 bases at J, with 5 bases between the two ends. The CDR3 runs to 11 residues. Germline CDR1 and CDR2: SQVTM and ANQGSEA. The CDR3, as DNA: TGCAGCGTTAAATACACAGATACGCAGTATTTT. Translation: CSVKYTDTQYF.

This clone was recorded once. CDR3 in DNA: TGTGCCAGTAGTATAGGGCCCTCGACTGGGGCCAACGTCCTGACTTTC. Residues: CASSIGPSTGANVLTF. The chain links TRBV19 to TRBJ2-6; no definite D call. Trimming removed 1 base from V and 2 bases from J, with 9 bases in between. Germline CDR1 reads LNHDA; CDR2 reads SQIVND (reference sequence). The CDR3 length is 16 residues.

This chain joins TRBV5-4 and TRBJ1-2, with 7 positions matching TRBD1. This CDR3 region has 14 residues. Germline V gives CDR1 SGHNT, CDR2 YYREEE (reference sequence). J lost 3 bases, V lost 1 base, and 3 bases had no gene match. The chain's CDR3 is CASSLRQGDYGYTF. The CDR3 DNA follows: TGTGCCAGCAGCTTGAGGCAGGGGGACTATGGCTACACCTTC.